A selection of T cell receptor beta chains follows, all from one sample in a study of T cells in localized non-small cell lung cancer. TCRdb keeps only in-frame clones here, not all; method: immunoSEQ multiplex PCR. Found here are under 40,000 clones, about nine tenths of them singletons; the top ten hold 17%. The sample in question was peripheral blood mononuclear cells, obtained before any cancer treatment. The receptor source for this set is a man aged 35-75 years with stage III lung adenocarcinoma. CDR3s include the opening cysteine and the closing phenylalanine or tryptophan. A D gene is named only where the DNA matches it firmly. The size field is filled for only some rows; it gives once, few, many or a size class.

>-|-|TRBV6-5|TRBJ2-5
CASSYWARGGETQYF
TGTGCCAGCAGTTACTGGGCCCGCGGTGGGGAGACCCAGTACTTC
>TRBD1|-|TRBV27|TRBJ1-4
CASRPNRGQEKLFF
TGTGCCAGCAGACCAAACAGGGGGCAGGAAAAACTGTTTTTT
>TRBD1|-|TRBV7-8|TRBJ1-3
CASSRGQGAGNTIYF
TGTGCCAGCAGCCGCGGACAGGGAGCAGGAAACACCATATATTTT
>-|-|TRBV7-2|TRBJ2-5
CASSLAGTLETQYF
TGTGCCAGCAGCTTAGCCGGGACTCTAGAGACCCAGTACTTC
>-|-|TRBV5-1|TRBJ2-6
CASSDDGANVLTF
TGCGCCAGCAGCGACGATGGGGCCAACGTCCTGACTTTC
>TRBD2|-|TRBV7-2|TRBJ2-7
CASSPKTSSGVYEQYF
TGTGCCAGCAGCCCAAAGACATCTAGCGGGGTCTACGAGCAGTACTTC
>TRBD1|-|TRBV11-2|TRBJ1-1
CASSIRTGVSEAFF
TGTGCCAGCAGCATCCGGACAGGGGTGTCTGAAGCTTTCTTT
>-|-|TRBV28|TRBJ1-1
CASSIGGRSNTEAFF
TGTGCCAGTAGCATTGGGGGGCGGAGTAACACTGAAGCTTTCTTT
>-|-|TRBV6-6|TRBJ2-6
CASSYLGAVLTF
TGTGCCAGCAGTTACCTGGGTGCCGTCCTGACTTTC
>-|-|TRBV12-5|TRBJ2-3
CASGLALDTQYF
TGTGCTAGTGGTTTGGCCCTCGATACGCAGTATTTT
>-|-|TRBV11-3|TRBJ1-4
CASKGGPREELFF
TGTGCCAGCAAGGGGGGCCCAAGAGAGGAACTGTTTTTT
>TRBD1|-|TRBV5-1|TRBJ2-2
CASSRRTGDFTGELFF
TGCGCCAGCAGCCGCCGGACAGGGGACTTCACCGGGGAGCTGTTTTTT
>-|few|TRBV4-3|TRBJ1-1
CASSQGMMNTEAFF
TGCGCCAGCAGCCAAGGGATGATGAACACTGAAGCTTTCTTT
>-|-|TRBV7-2|TRBJ2-3
CASSLFGEDTQYF
TGTGCCAGCAGCCTATTCGGGGAAGATACGCAGTATTTT
>TRBD1|-|TRBV9|TRBJ2-3
CASSIAGTGVWDTQYF
TGTGCCAGCAGCATAGCCGGGACAGGGGTTTGGGATACGCAGTATTTT
>TRBD2|-|TRBV4-1|TRBJ2-1
CASSQTSGDPYNEQFF
TGCGCCAGCAGCCAAACTAGCGGGGATCCATACAATGAGCAGTTCTTC